The clone carrying this TCR beta chain showed up just a few times. These data come from a study of blood T cell repertoires in COVID-19. The protocol was immunoSEQ multiplex PCR, while the TCRdb copy is restricted to in-frame clones and leaves out a portion. The sample consists of about 88,000 clones, around 90% of them appearing once. V trimming: 7 bases; J trimming: 5 bases; junction bases outside the gene matches: 6. The V gene's germline CDR1 is MNHEY and CDR2 SVGAGI. The CDR3 covers 14 residues. The genes are TRBV6-5 and TRBJ1-5, with 9 bases aligning to TRBD1. Sequenced: peripheral blood. The TCR originated in a male donor with acute or convalescent COVID-19. The CDR3 reads CASTPGQGYQPQHF. The DNA of the CDR3 is TGTGCCAGCACCCCTGGACAGGGGTATCAGCCCCAGCATTTT.